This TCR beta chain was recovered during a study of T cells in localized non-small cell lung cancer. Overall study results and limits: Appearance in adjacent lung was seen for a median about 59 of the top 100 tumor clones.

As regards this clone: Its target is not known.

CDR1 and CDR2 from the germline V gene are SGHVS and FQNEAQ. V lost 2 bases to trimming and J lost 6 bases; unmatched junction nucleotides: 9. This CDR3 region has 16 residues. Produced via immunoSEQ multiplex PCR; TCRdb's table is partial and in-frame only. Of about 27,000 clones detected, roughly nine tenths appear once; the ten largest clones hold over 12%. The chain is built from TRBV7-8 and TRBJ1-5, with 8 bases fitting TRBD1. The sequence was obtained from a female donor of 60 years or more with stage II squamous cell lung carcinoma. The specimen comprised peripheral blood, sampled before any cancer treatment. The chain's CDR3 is CASSLPGGTGGQPQHF. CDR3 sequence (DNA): TGTGCCAGCAGCTTACCGGGCGGGACAGGCGGTCAGCCCCAGCATTTT.